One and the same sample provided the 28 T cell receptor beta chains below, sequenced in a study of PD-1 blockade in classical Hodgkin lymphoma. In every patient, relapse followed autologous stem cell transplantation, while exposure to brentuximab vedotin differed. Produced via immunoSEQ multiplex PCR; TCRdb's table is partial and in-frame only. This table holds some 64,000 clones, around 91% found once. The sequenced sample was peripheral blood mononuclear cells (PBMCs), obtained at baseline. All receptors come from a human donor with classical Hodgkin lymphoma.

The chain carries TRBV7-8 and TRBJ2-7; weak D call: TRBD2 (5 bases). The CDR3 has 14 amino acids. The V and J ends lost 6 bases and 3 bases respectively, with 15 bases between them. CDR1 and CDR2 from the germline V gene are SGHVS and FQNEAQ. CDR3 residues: CASSAGLNNYEQYF. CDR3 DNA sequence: TGTGCCAGCAGTGCCGGACTTAACAACTACGAGCAGTACTTC.

CDR3 sequence reads: CASSQDPQGVTGELFF. Here the CDR3 DNA reads TGCGCCAGCAGCCAAGATCCACAGGGAGTGACCGGGGAGCTGTTTTTT. The V gene is TRBV4-1, the J gene TRBJ2-2; TRBD1 is a possible D gene (6 bases). There are 16 residues in the CDR3. The germline gives CDR1 MGHRA, CDR2 YSYEKL. V lost 0 bases and J 5 bases, leaving 13 bases between the germline ends.

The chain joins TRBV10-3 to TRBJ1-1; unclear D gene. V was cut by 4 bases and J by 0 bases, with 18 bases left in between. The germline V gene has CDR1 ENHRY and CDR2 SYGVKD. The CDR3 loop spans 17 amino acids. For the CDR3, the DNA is TGTGCCATCAGTGGCTTGGGGAAGATAGATTTGAACACTGAAGCTTTCTTT. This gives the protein CAISGLGKIDLNTEAFF.

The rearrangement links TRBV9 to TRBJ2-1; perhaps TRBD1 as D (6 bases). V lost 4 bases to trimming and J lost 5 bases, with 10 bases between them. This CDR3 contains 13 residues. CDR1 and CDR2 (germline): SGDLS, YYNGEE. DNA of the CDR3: TGTGCCAGCAGCCAGGGGAACAACAATGAGCAGTTCTTC. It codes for CASSQGNNNEQFF.

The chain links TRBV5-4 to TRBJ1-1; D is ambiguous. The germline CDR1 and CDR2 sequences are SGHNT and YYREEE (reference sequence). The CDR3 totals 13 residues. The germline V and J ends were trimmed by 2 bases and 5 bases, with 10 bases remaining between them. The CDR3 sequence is CASSFSGGTEAFF. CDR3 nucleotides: TGTGCCAGCAGCTTCTCGGGTGGGACTGAAGCTTTCTTT.

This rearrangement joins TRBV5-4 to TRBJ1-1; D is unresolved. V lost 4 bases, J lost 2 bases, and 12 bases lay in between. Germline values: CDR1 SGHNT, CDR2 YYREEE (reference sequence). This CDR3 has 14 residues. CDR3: CASSQPFNNTEAFF. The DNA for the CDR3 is TGTGCCAGCAGCCAACCTTTCAATAACACTGAAGCTTTCTTT.

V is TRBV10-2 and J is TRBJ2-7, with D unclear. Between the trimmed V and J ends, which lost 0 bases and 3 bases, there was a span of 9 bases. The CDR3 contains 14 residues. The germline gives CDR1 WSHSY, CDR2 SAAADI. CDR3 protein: CASSESRDDYEQYF. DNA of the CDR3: TGCGCCAGCAGTGAGTCGCGAGACGACTACGAGCAGTACTTC.

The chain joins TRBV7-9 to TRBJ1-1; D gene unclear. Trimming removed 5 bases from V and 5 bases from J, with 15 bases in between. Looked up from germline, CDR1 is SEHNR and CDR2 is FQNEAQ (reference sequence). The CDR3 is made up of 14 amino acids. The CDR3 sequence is CASSLNLDRTEAFF. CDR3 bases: TGTGCCAGCAGCCTAAACCTCGACCGGACTGAAGCTTTCTTT.

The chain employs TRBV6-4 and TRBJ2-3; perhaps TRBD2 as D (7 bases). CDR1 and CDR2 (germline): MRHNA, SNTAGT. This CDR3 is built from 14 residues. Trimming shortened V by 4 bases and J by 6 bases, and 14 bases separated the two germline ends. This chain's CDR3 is CASSVGGQWDTQYF. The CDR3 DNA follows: TGTGCCAGCAGTGTCGGGGGGCAATGGGATACGCAGTATTTT.

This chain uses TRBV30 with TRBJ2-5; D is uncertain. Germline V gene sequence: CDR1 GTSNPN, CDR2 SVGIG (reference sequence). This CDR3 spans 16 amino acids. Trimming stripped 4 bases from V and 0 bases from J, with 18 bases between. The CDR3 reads CAWKHSWQMNQETQYF. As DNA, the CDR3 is TGTGCCTGGAAGCACTCTTGGCAAATGAACCAAGAGACCCAGTACTTC. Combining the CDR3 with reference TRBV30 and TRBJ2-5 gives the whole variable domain SQTIHQWPATLVQPVGSPLSLECTVEGTSNPNLYWYRQAAGRGLQLLFYSVGIGQISSEVPQNLSASRPQDRQFILSSKKLLLSDSGFYLCAWKHSWQMNQETQYFGPGTRLLVL.

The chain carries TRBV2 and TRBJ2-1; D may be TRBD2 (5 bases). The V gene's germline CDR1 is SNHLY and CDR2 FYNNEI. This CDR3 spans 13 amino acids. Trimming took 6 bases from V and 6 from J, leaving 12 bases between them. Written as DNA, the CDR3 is TGTGCCAGCAGACTAGACGGCCCCAATGAGCAGTTCTTC. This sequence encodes CASRLDGPNEQFF.

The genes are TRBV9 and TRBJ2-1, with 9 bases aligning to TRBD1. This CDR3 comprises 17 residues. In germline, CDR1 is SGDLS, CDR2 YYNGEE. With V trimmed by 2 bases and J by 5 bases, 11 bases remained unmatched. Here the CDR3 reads CASSVLKGQGLHNEQFF. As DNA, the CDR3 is TGTGCCAGCAGCGTCTTGAAGGGACAGGGTCTGCACAATGAGCAGTTCTTC.

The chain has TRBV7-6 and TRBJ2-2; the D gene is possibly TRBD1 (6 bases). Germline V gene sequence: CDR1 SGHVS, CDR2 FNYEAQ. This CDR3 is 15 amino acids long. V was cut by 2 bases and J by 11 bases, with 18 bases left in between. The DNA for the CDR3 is TGTGCCAGCAGCTTAAGGGGGTTGGGAACTGATGAGCTGTTTTTT. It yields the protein CASSLRGLGTDELFF.

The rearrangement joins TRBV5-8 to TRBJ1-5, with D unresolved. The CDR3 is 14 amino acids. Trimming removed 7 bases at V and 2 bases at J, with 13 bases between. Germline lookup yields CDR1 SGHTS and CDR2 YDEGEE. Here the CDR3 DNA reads TGTGCCAGCCTGGAACGGAGGCGCAATCAGCCCCAGCATTTT. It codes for CASLERRRNQPQHF. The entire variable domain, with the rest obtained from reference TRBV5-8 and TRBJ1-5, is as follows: EAGVTQSPTHLIKTRGQQATLRCSPISGHTSVYWYQQALGLGLQFLLWYDEGEERNRGNFPPRFSGRQFPNYSSELNVNALELEDSALYLCASLERRRNQPQHFGDGTRLSIL.

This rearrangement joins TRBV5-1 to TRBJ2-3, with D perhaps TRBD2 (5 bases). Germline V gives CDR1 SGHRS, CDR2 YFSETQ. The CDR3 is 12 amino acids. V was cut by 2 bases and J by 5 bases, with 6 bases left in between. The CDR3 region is CASSFGEDTQYF. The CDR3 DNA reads TGCGCCAGCAGCTTCGGGGAAGATACGCAGTATTTT.

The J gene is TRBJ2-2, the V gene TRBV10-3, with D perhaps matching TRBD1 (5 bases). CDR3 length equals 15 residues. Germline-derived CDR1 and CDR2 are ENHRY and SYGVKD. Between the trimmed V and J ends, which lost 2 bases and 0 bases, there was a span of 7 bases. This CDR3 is CAISERGANTGELFF. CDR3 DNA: TGTGCCATCAGTGAGAGGGGCGCGAACACCGGGGAGCTGTTTTTT.

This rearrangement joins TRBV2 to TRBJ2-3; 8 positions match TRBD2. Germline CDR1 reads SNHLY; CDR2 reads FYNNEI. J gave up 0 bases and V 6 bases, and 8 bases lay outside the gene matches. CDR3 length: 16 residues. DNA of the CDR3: TGTGCCAGCAGCGGCGCGGGGGGCCTCAGCACAGATACGCAGTATTTT. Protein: CASSGAGGLSTDTQYF. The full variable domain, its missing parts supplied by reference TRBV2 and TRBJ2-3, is EPEVTQTPSHQVTQMGQEVILRCVPISNHLYFYWYRQILGQKVEFLVSFYNNEISEKSEIFDDQFSVERPDGSNFTLKIRSTKLEDSAMYFCASSGAGGLSTDTQYFGPGTRLTVL.

The CDR3 sequence: CAWSRQEAGELFF. CDR3 bases: TGTGCCTGGAGTCGACAGGAGGCCGGGGAGCTGTTTTTT. The J gene is TRBJ2-2, the V gene TRBV30, with a weak D call TRBD1 (6 bases). The V gene's germline CDR1 is GTSNPN and CDR2 SVGIG (reference sequence). V was cut by 2 bases and J by 6 bases, with 10 bases left in between. This CDR3 is built from 13 residues.

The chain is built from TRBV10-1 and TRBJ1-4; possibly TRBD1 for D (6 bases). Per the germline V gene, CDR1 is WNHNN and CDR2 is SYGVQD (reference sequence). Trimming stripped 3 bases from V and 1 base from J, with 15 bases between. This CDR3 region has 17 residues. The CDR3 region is CASSDRGLNLTNEKLFF. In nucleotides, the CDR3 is TGCGCCAGCAGTGACAGGGGACTTAATCTAACTAATGAAAAACTGTTTTTT.

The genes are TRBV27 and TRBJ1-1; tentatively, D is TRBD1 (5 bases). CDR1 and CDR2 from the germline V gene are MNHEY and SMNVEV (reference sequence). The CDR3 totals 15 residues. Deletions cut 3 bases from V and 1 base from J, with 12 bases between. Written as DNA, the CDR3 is TGTGCCAGCAGTTTCCCAGGGTTAGGGAACACTGAAGCTTTCTTT. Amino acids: CASSFPGLGNTEAFF.

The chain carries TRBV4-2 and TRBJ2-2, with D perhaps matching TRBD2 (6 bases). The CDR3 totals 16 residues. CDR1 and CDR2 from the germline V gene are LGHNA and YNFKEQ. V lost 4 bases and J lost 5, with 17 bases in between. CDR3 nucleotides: TGTGCCAGCAGCCTAAGAGCGGCGGGGAGTACCGGGGAGCTGTTTTTT. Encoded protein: CASSLRAAGSTGELFF.

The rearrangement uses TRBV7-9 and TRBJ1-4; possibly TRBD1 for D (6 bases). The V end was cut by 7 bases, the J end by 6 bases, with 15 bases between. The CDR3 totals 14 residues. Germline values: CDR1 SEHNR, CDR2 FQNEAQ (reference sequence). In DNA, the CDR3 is TGTGCCAGCAACTACAGGGAACGGGATGAAAAACTGTTTTTT. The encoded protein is CASNYRERDEKLFF.

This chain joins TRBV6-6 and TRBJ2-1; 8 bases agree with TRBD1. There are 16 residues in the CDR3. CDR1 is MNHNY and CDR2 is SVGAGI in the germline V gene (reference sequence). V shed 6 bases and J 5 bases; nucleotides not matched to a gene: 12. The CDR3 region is CASRRPGTGSDNEQFF. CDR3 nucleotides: TGTGCCAGCAGAAGACCTGGGACAGGATCCGACAATGAGCAGTTCTTC.

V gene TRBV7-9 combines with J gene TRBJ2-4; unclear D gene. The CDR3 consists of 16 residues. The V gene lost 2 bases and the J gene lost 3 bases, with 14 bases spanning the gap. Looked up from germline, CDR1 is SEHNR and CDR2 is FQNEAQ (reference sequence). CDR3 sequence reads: CASSLYISNYKNIQYF. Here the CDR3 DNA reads TGTGCCAGCAGCTTATATATCTCGAATTACAAAAACATTCAGTACTTC.

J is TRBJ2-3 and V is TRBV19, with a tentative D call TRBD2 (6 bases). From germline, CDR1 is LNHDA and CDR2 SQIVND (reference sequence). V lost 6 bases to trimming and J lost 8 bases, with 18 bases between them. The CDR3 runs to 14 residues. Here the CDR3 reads CASSSGGGVGTQYF. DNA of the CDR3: TGTGCCAGTAGCAGCGGCGGCGGGGTCGGTACGCAGTATTTT.

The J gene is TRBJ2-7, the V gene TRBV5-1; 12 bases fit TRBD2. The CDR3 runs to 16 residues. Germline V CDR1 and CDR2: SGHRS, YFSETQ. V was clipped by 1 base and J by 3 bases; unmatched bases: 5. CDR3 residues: CASSLMEGLAGYEQYF. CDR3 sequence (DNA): TGCGCCAGCAGCTTGATGGAGGGACTAGCGGGCTACGAGCAGTACTTC.

CDR3 sequence reads: CASGSLRWRPKNSNQPQHF. The CDR3, as DNA: TGTGCCAGCGGATCGCTACGGTGGAGGCCGAAGAATAGCAATCAGCCCCAGCATTTT. The chain has TRBV5-7 and TRBJ1-5; D remains ambiguous. TRBV5-7 is classed as an ORF, of uncertain function. This CDR3 has 19 residues. V was clipped by 7 bases and J by 0 bases, with 26 bases between them.

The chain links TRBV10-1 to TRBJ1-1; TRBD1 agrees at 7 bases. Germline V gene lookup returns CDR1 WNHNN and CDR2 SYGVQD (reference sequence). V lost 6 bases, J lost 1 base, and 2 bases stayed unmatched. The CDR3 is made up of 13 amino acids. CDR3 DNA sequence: TGCGCCAGCAGCCAGGGGGGGAACACTGAAGCTTTCTTT. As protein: CASSQGGNTEAFF.